These 14 T cell receptor beta chains came from one sample sequenced in a study of CD4+ T cells in melanoma. The data were produced by immunoSEQ multiplex PCR, yet TCRdb's version contains in-frame clones alone and is incomplete. The sample comprises around 100,000 clones, about 92% of which are singletons, and 2.5% to 3.5% rests with the top ten. The sequenced material came from peripheral blood. The receptors shown here come from a human donor with melanoma.

The chain recombines TRBV9 with TRBJ2-3, with D possibly being TRBD2 (5 bases). With 3 bases removed from V and 5 bases from J, the gap between germline ends came to 13 bases. The CDR3 has 14 amino acids. CDR1 is SGDLS, CDR2 YYNGEE, per germline. The chain's CDR3 is CASSARQTRDTQYF. CDR3 nucleotides: TGTGCCAGCAGCGCAAGACAAACTAGAGATACGCAGTATTTT.

The J gene is TRBJ2-1, the V gene TRBV2; TRBD2 aligns across 8 bases. The CDR3 sequence is 16 residues long. The V and J ends lost 8 bases and 8 bases, in that order; junction bases with no gene match: 17. Germline V gene data show CDR1 as SNHLY and CDR2 as FYNNEI. The CDR3 is CASEGREALPTHEQFF. Here the CDR3 DNA reads TGTGCCAGCGAGGGGCGGGAGGCCTTACCTACACATGAGCAGTTCTTC. The whole variable domain, remainder taken from reference TRBV2 and TRBJ2-1, is EPEVTQTPSHQVTQMGQEVILRCVPISNHLYFYWYRQILGQKVEFLVSFYNNEISEKSEIFDDQFSVERPDGSNFTLKIRSTKLEDSAMYFCASEGREALPTHEQFFGPGTRLTVL.

The chain links TRBV7-2 to TRBJ2-2; TRBD1 agrees at 9 bases. CDR3 length equals 16 residues. CDR1 and CDR2 (germline): SGHTA, FQGNSA. Germline trimming cut 6 bases from V and 3 bases from J; bases unmatched to any gene: 8. For the CDR3, the DNA is TGTGCCAGCAGATATCCGGGACAGGGATACACCGGGGAGCTGTTTTTT. Amino acids: CASRYPGQGYTGELFF.

The chain couples TRBV2 to TRBJ1-1; D gene ambiguous. Looked up from germline, CDR1 is SNHLY and CDR2 is FYNNEI. The CDR3 is 13 residues long. Trimming cost V 7 bases and J 1 base, with 10 bases left between them. The CDR3 reads CASTYQPNTEAFF. The CDR3 nucleotides are TGTGCCAGCACCTATCAACCGAACACTGAAGCTTTCTTT.

The chain combines TRBV5-1 with TRBJ2-2; 10 positions agree with TRBD2. V gave up 2 bases and J gave up 5 bases; unmatched junction bases: 3. There are 15 residues in the CDR3. Germline lookup yields CDR1 SGHRS and CDR2 YFSETQ. For the CDR3, the DNA is TGCGCCAGCAGCTTTAGCGGGAGGTTTACCGGGGAGCTGTTTTTT. Amino acid sequence: CASSFSGRFTGELFF.

V is TRBV7-8 and J is TRBJ2-5, with D uncertain. V shed 2 bases and J shed 5 bases, with 12 bases lying between them. Per the germline V gene, CDR1 is SGHVS and CDR2 is FQNEAQ. The CDR3 contains 14 residues. CDR3 loop: CASSLIGRRETQYF. CDR3 in DNA: TGTGCCAGCAGCTTAATTGGACGGCGGGAGACCCAGTACTTC.

The rearrangement uses TRBV5-4 and TRBJ1-1; D might be TRBD1 (5 bases). CDR1 is SGHNT, CDR2 YYREEE, per germline (reference sequence). The CDR3 loop spans 15 amino acids. V lost 7 bases and J 4 bases, leaving 20 bases between the germline ends. The CDR3 here is CASLWDASSTTEAFF. CDR3 coding DNA: TGTGCCAGCTTGTGGGACGCGTCCTCGACCACTGAAGCTTTCTTT.

The chain recombines TRBV19 with TRBJ2-7; maybe TRBD2 (7 bases). Trimming removed 5 bases from V and 1 base from J, with 15 bases in between. CDR3 size: 15 residues. From germline, CDR1 is LNHDA and CDR2 SQIVND (reference sequence). CDR3 region: CASSWGGGLSYEQYF. DNA for the CDR3: TGTGCCAGTAGTTGGGGCGGGGGCCTTTCCTACGAGCAGTACTTC.

The V and J genes are TRBV7-2 and TRBJ1-6, with a weak D call TRBD1 (5 bases). This CDR3 comprises 13 residues. V was cut by 5 bases and J by 9 bases, with 11 bases left in between. CDR1 SGHTA and CDR2 FQGNSA come from the germline V gene. The CDR3, as DNA: TGTGCCAGCAGCCCCGTGGGGGTTTCACCCCTCCACTTT. This encodes CASSPVGVSPLHF.

The V call is TRBV11-3, the J call TRBJ1-1; TRBD1 aligns across 7 bases. Germline CDR1 reads SGHNT; CDR2 reads YENEEA. This CDR3 has 15 residues. The V gene end was trimmed by 4 bases and the J gene end by 4 bases; junction bases not matched to a gene: 9. In nucleotides, the CDR3 is TGTGCCAGCAGCTCTCAGGGGGTTTTGGGCACTGAAGCTTTCTTT. Encoded protein: CASSSQGVLGTEAFF.

The gene calls are TRBV5-1 and TRBJ2-2; D call uncertain. The germline V gene encodes CDR1 SGHRS and CDR2 YFSETQ. V lost 4 bases, J lost 0 bases, and 4 bases lay in between. This CDR3 comprises 13 residues. The CDR3: CASSIPNTGELFF. DNA of the CDR3: TGCGCCAGCAGCATACCGAACACCGGGGAGCTGTTTTTT.

The rearrangement links TRBV7-9 to TRBJ2-7, with 7 bases identical to TRBD1. The CDR3 is 17 amino acids. Germline V gene lookup returns CDR1 SEHNR and CDR2 FQNEAQ (reference sequence). J lost 4 bases, V lost 1 base, and 13 bases had no gene match. The CDR3, as DNA: TGTGCCAGCAGCTTAGTTACGGACAGGCGGAATTTTTACGAGCAGTACTTC. This gives the protein CASSLVTDRRNFYEQYF.

This rearrangement joins TRBV19 to TRBJ2-7; D uncertain. The CDR3 sequence is 13 residues long. V was shortened by 5 bases and J by 0 bases, with 8 bases between the two germline ends. CDR1 is LNHDA, CDR2 SQIVND, per germline (reference sequence). In DNA form, the CDR3 reads TGTGCCAGTAGTGAGGTTAGCTCCTACGAGCAGTACTTC. Its translation is CASSEVSSYEQYF.

The rearrangement links TRBV7-9 to TRBJ1-3; 7 nucleotides line up with TRBD1. CDR1 is SEHNR, CDR2 FQNEAQ, per germline (reference sequence). CDR3 length: 17 residues. The ends lost 5 bases at V and 0 bases at J; junction bases unmatched: 10. The CDR3 loop is CASSAPEGAHSGNTIYF. DNA of the CDR3: TGTGCCAGCAGCGCCCCGGAGGGGGCCCACTCTGGAAACACCATATATTTT. The variable domain in full, completed from reference TRBV7-9 and TRBJ1-3, reads DTGVSQNPRHKITKRGQNVTFRCDPISEHNRLYWYRQTLGQGPEFLTYFQNEAQLEKSRLLSDRFSAERPKGSFSTLEIQRTEQGDSAMYLCASSAPEGAHSGNTIYFGEGSWLTVV.